The 19 T cell receptor beta chains reported below all come from one sample, sequenced in a study of T-cell reconstitution after alpha-beta-depleted transplantation in children. Preparation of the TCRbeta library involved a method that used unique molecular identifiers. MiXCR, applied by TCRdb to the PCR reads, yields one record per CDR3 protein. Of nearly 550,000 distinct CDR3 sequences listed, around 16% are singletons. Sequenced here: PBMCs from the stem cell graft donor, sampled from the stem cell graft. The origin of the receptors is a human donor who donated a stem cell graft to a child with acute lymphoblastic leukemia.

A few counts support this clonotype. This CDR3 is CSARGAFWETQYF. The CDR3 DNA follows: TGCAGTGCCCGGGGCGCATTTTGGGAGACCCAGTACTTC. The rearrangement joins TRBV20-1 to TRBJ2-5, with D perhaps assigned TRBD1 or TRBD2 (5 bases each). Between the trimmed V and J ends, which lost 6 bases and 5 bases, there was a span of 16 bases. This CDR3 is 13 amino acids long. The V gene's germline CDR1 is DFQATT and CDR2 SNEGSKA (reference sequence).

J is TRBJ2-1 and V is TRBV27; D is unclear. The V and J ends lost 2 bases and 7 bases respectively, with 6 bases between them. The germline CDR1 and CDR2 sequences are MNHEY and SMNVEV (reference sequence). The CDR3 runs to 12 residues. This chain's CDR3 is CASSLHGNEQFF. CDR3 coding DNA: TGTGCCAGCAGTTTACACGGAAATGAGCAGTTCTTC.

In its sample, this clonotype was seen a few times. The V call is TRBV27, the J call TRBJ2-3, with 7 positions matching TRBD1. V lost 5 bases to trimming and J lost 4 bases; unmatched junction nucleotides: 12. There are 16 residues in the CDR3. CDR1 MNHEY and CDR2 SMNVEV come from the germline V gene (reference sequence). CDR3 in amino acids: CASSPSEDRYPDTQYF. For the CDR3, the DNA is TGTGCCAGCAGTCCGAGTGAGGACAGGTACCCAGATACGCAGTATTTT.

In this sample, this clonotype turned up a few times. The junction departs from germline at one end; a sequencing error may be responsible. The chain employs TRBV2 and TRBJ1-4; D call uncertain. Per germline, CDR1 SNHLY and CDR2 FYNNEI. There are 14 residues in the CDR3. CDR3 sequence (DNA): TGTGCCAGCAGGGAAGTCTCAACTAATGAAAAACTGTTTTTT. Translated, it gives CASREVSTNEKLFF.

In this sample, this clonotype turned up a few times. The chain couples TRBV5-1 to TRBJ1-5; D unresolved. This CDR3 is 15 amino acids long. The germline V and J ends were trimmed by 0 bases and 0 bases, with 7 bases remaining between them. Per the germline V gene, CDR1 is SGHRS and CDR2 is YFSETQ. The CDR3 sequence: CASSLGDGSNQPQHF. In DNA form, the CDR3 reads TGCGCCAGCAGCTTGGGCGACGGTAGCAATCAGCCCCAGCATTTT.

This clonotype was found a few times. This sequence joins TRBV3-1 and TRBJ1-3; no definite D call. This CDR3 region has 17 residues. V lost 1 base and J 0 bases, leaving 13 bases between the germline ends. The V gene's germline CDR1 is LGHDT and CDR2 YNNKEL (reference sequence). This chain's CDR3 is CASSQGLPFFSGNTIYF. For the CDR3, the DNA is TGTGCCAGCAGCCAAGGGCTGCCATTTTTCTCTGGAAACACCATATATTTT. The complete variable domain, with remaining parts taken from reference TRBV3-1 and TRBJ1-3, reads DTAVSQTPKYLVTQMGNDKSIKCEQNLGHDTMYWYKQDSKKFLKIMFSYNNKELIINETVPNRFSPKSPDKAHLNLHINSLELGDSAVYFCASSQGLPFFSGNTIYFGEGSWLTVV.

This clonotype came up a few times. J is TRBJ2-7 and V is TRBV20-1; perhaps TRBD1 as D (5 bases). Trimming removed 3 bases from V and 5 bases from J, with 11 bases in between. The germline gives CDR1 DFQATT, CDR2 SNEGSKA (reference sequence). The CDR3 runs to 12 residues. The CDR3 spells CSARADSHEQYF. The DNA for the CDR3 is TGCAGTGCTAGGGCTGACAGTCACGAGCAGTACTTC.

This rearrangement joins TRBV4-2 to TRBJ2-5; D is perhaps TRBD1 or TRBD2 (7 bases each). In germline, CDR1 is LGHNA, CDR2 YNFKEQ. V lost 1 base and J lost 2, with 14 bases in between. This CDR3 has 16 amino acids. This CDR3 reads CASSQVWQGGQETQYF. In DNA, the CDR3 is TGTGCCAGCAGCCAAGTATGGCAGGGGGGGCAAGAGACCCAGTACTTC.

The rearrangement joins TRBV12-3 or TRBV12-4 to TRBJ2-4; TRBD1 matches 8 bases. With 6 bases clipped from V and 7 bases from J, the junction kept 8 bases outside the gene matches. The CDR3 runs 14 residues. CDR3 sequence: CASRPIRGLNIQYF. CDR3 sequence (DNA): TGTGCCAGCAGACCTATCAGGGGGCTGAACATTCAGTACTTC.

The chain uses TRBV9 and TRBJ2-2, with D tentatively TRBD2 (6 bases). The CDR3 has 13 residues. The V end lost 0 bases, the J end lost 6 bases, and 6 bases lay between the germline ends. Germline V gives CDR1 SGDLS, CDR2 YYNGEE. In nucleotides, the CDR3 is TGTGCCAGCAGCGTAGGCGGGGCCGGGGAGCTGTTTTTT. Protein product: CASSVGGAGELFF. Complete variable domain (other parts from reference TRBV9 and TRBJ2-2): DSGVTQTPKHLITATGQRVTLRCSPRSGDLSVYWYQQSLDQGLQFLIQYYNGEERAKGNILERFSAQQFPDLHSELNLSSLELGDSALYFCASSVGGAGELFFGEGSRLTVL.

The chain carries TRBV10-3 and TRBJ1-3; D gene unclear. The germline V gene encodes CDR1 ENHRY and CDR2 SYGVKD. V was trimmed by 10 bases and J by 4 bases, leaving 14 bases between them. The CDR3 totals 13 residues. The CDR3 sequence: CATARGGGNTIYF. The DNA of the CDR3 is TGTGCCACCGCCCGGGGAGGAGGAAACACCATATATTTT.

This clonotype was recorded many times. V usage is TRBV20-1 and J usage is TRBJ2-3; 7 bases are shared with TRBD1. Germline values: CDR1 DFQATT, CDR2 SNEGSKA (reference sequence). J was trimmed by 2 bases and V by 2 bases; bases with no gene match: 7. There are 15 residues in the CDR3. The CDR3 spells CSARTGALSTDTQYF. In DNA, the CDR3 is TGCAGTGCTAGAACAGGGGCCCTCTCCACAGATACGCAGTATTTT.

The chain links TRBV12-3 or TRBV12-4 to TRBJ2-7; D remains ambiguous. The CDR3 totals 14 residues. V shed 1 base and J shed 6 bases, with 13 bases lying between them. The CDR3 DNA sequence: TGTGCCAGCAGTTTAGACACCCTGGGGATCGAGCAGTACTTC. It encodes CASSLDTLGIEQYF.

The rearrangement joins TRBV18 to TRBJ1-1, with a tentative D call TRBD1 (5 bases). The CDR3 runs to 10 residues. In germline, CDR1 is KGHSH, CDR2 LQKENI. V shed 6 bases and J shed 10 bases, with 9 bases lying between them. Written as DNA, the CDR3 is TGTGCCAGCTCCGGGGGTGGAGCTTTCTTT. Amino acids: CASSGGGAFF.

The V call is TRBV27, the J call TRBJ2-1; 7 positions match TRBD2. This CDR3 contains 17 residues. Germline V CDR1 and CDR2: MNHEY, SMNVEV (reference sequence). Losses at the gene ends were 2 bases for V and 0 bases for J; bases not matched to a gene: 7. CDR3 sequence reads: CASSLIGGRGSYNEQFF. The CDR3 DNA reads as TGTGCCAGCAGTTTAATCGGCGGGAGAGGCTCCTACAATGAGCAGTTCTTC.

This clonotype showed up just a few times. V and J are TRBV5-1 and TRBJ2-1, with 7 positions matching TRBD1. V lost 3 bases and J lost 2; bases outside the gene matches: 11. There are 17 residues in the CDR3. CDR1 is SGHRS and CDR2 is YFSETQ in the germline V gene. The CDR3 protein is CASSSNRGGSPYNEQFF. CDR3 bases: TGCGCCAGCAGCTCTAACAGGGGCGGTAGCCCCTACAATGAGCAGTTCTTC. The full variable domain, rest sourced from reference TRBV5-1 and TRBJ2-1, is KAGVTQTPRYLIKTRGQQVTLSCSPISGHRSVSWYQQTPGQGLQFLFEYFSETQRNKGNFPGRFSGRQFSNSRSEMNVSTLELGDSALYLCASSSNRGGSPYNEQFFGPGTRLTVL.

This clonotype has only a few counts. This rearrangement joins TRBV5-1 to TRBJ2-5; 8 bases are shared with TRBD1. Germline trimming cut 3 bases from V and 4 bases from J; bases unmatched to any gene: 14. The CDR3 contains 17 residues. CDR1 SGHRS and CDR2 YFSETQ come from the germline V gene. DNA for the CDR3: TGCGCCAGCAGCTCTAAGGAGATCGGACAGGGAGGAGAGACCCAGTACTTC. It encodes CASSSKEIGQGGETQYF.

This clonotype came up a few times. This chain connects TRBV12-5 to TRBJ1-1, with no clear D. Germline CDR1 reads LGHNT; CDR2 reads FRNRAP. The CDR3 sequence is 11 residues long. V shed 5 bases and J shed 4 bases, with 5 bases lying between them. The CDR3 loop is CASGIATEAFF. DNA for the CDR3: TGTGCTAGTGGTATAGCCACTGAAGCTTTCTTT.

In its sample, this clonotype was seen once. This chain joins TRBV3-1 and TRBJ2-5, with D tentatively TRBD2 (5 bases). This CDR3 has 15 amino acids. The germline V gene has CDR1 LGHDT and CDR2 YNNKEL (reference sequence). Trimming removed 4 bases from V and 4 bases from J, with 16 bases in between. CDR3 nucleotide sequence: TGTGCCAGCAGCCCTTCACTAGTCGGAGCAGAGACCCAGTACTTC. It yields the protein CASSPSLVGAETQYF.